This T cell receptor (beta chain) was identified in a study of blood T cell repertoires in COVID-19. Study details: The United States, Italy and Spain supplied acute and convalescent COVID-19 samples. T cells, B-cell-depleted T cells, or PBMCs provided the cDNA or gDNA that served as material.

CDR1 and CDR2 (germline): SGHNT, YYREEE (reference sequence). The CDR3 covers 15 residues. The germline V and J ends were trimmed by 6 bases and 4 bases, with 16 bases remaining between them. In the study's own analysis: Estimation of nucleated cell counts relied on the amplification of reference gene primers. This table comes from immunoSEQ multiplex PCR, and its TCRdb copy is limited to in-frame clones, with some not included. V, J and clone size derive from that table, while D and trimming were established from the DNA sequence. The sample has some 150,000 clones, 80% to 90% seen once. This TCR came from a man in his sixties or seventies with acute or convalescent COVID-19. What was sequenced was peripheral blood. The genes are TRBV5-4 and TRBJ2-2, with D perhaps TRBD1 (6 bases). CDR3 sequence (DNA): TGTGCCAGCAACCCGAGCCAGGGGACCACCGGGGAGCTGTTTTTT. Translated, it gives CASNPSQGTTGELFF.